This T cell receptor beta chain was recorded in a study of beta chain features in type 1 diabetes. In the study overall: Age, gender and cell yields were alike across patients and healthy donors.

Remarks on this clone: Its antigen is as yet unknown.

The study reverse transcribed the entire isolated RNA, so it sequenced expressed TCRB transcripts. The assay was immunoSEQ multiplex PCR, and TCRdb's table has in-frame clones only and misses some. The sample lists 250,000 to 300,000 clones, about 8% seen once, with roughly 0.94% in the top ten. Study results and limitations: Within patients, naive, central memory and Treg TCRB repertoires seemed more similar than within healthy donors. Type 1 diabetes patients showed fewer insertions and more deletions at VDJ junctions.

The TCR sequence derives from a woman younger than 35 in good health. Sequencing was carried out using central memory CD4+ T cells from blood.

Written as DNA, the CDR3 is TGTGCCAGCAGCGATATAGCGGCCCCGGTTGGGACCCAGTACTTC. The encoded protein is CASSDIAAPVGTQYF. V gene TRBV11-2 combines with J gene TRBJ2-5; maybe TRBD2 (6 bases). The CDR3 is made up of 15 amino acids. Germline V gene lookup returns CDR1 SGHAT and CDR2 FQNNGV. The V gene lost 5 bases and the J gene lost 7 bases, with 20 bases spanning the gap.